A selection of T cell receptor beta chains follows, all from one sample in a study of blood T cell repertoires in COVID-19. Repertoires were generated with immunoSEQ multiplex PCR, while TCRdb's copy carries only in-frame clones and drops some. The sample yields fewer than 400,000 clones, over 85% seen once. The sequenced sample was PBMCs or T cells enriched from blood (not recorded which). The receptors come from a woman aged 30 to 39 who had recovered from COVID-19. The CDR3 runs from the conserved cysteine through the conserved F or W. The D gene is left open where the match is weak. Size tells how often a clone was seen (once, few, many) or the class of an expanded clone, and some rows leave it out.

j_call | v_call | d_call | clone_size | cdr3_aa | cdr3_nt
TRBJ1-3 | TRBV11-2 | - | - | CASSPPGYSGNTIYF | TGTGCCAGCAGCCCTCCCGGGTACTCTGGAAACACCATATATTTT
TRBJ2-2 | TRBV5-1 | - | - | CASSLVVSGELFF | TGCGCCAGCAGCTTGGTCGTGTCCGGGGAGCTGTTTTTT
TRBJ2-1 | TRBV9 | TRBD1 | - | CASSVAGTGGFEQFF | TGTGCCAGCAGCGTAGCCGGGACAGGGGGCTTTGAGCAGTTCTTC
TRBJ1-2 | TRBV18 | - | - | CASSPYRDNYGYTF | TGTGCCAGCTCACCATATAGAGATAACTATGGCTACACCTTC
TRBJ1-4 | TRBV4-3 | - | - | CASSQGEGIYEKLFF | TGCGCCAGCAGCCAAGGGGAGGGGATTTATGAAAAACTGTTTTTT
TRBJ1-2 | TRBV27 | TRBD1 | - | CASSDRGLNGYTF | TGTGCCAGCAGCGACAGGGGGTTGAATGGCTACACCTTC
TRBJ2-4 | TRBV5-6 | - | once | CASSSTGKGPAKNIQYF | TGTGCCAGCAGCTCAACAGGGAAGGGCCCGGCCAAAAACATTCAGTACTTC
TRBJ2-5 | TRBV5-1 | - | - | CASSTATATLEETQYF | TGCGCCAGCAGCACCGCGACAGCGACTCTTGAGGAGACCCAGTACTTC
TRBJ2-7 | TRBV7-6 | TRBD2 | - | CASSLERAGEGAYEQYF | TGTGCCAGCAGCTTAGAAAGAGCGGGAGAGGGGGCCTACGAGCAGTACTTC
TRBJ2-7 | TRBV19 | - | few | CASQSRATYEQYF | TGTGCCAGTCAATCCAGGGCGACGTACGAGCAGTACTTC
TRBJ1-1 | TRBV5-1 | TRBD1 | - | CASSHGQGNTEAFF | TGCGCCAGCAGCCACGGACAGGGGAACACTGAAGCTTTCTTT
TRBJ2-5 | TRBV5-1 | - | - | CASRRRDQETQYF | TGCGCCAGCAGAAGGCGGGACCAAGAGACCCAGTACTTC
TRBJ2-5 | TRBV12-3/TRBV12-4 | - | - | CASSFGLQETQYF | TGTGCCAGCAGTTTCGGTCTGCAAGAGACCCAGTACTTC
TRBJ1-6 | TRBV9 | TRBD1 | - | CASSGTGPNSPLHF | TGTGCCAGCAGCGGGACAGGACCCAATTCACCCCTCCACTTT
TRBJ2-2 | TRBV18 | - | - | CASLGVLNTGELFF | TGTGCCAGCTTAGGAGTTCTGAACACCGGGGAGCTGTTTTTT
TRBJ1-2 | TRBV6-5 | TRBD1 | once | CASSQLATGGDGYTF | TGTGCCAGCAGTCAACTCGCGACAGGGGGGGATGGCTACACCTTC
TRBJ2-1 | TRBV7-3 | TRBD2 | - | CASSFGLAGYNEQFF | TGTGCCAGCAGCTTCGGACTAGCGGGATACAATGAGCAGTTCTTC
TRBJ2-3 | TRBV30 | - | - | CAWSPGRGDTQYF | TGTGCCTGGAGTCCCGGGAGAGGCGATACGCAGTATTTT
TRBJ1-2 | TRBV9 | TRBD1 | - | CASRDRDGYTF | TGTGCCAGCAGAGACAGGGATGGCTACACCTTC
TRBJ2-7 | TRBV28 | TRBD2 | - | CASSSISGTPYEQYF | TGTGCCAGCAGTTCAATAAGCGGGACCCCCTACGAGCAGTACTTC
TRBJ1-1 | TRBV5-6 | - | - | CASSFGRRTEAFF | TGTGCCAGCAGCTTCGGGAGACGCACTGAAGCTTTCTTT
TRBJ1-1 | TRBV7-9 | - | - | CASSPWPREMNTEAFF | TGTGCCAGCAGTCCGTGGCCCAGGGAAATGAACACTGAAGCTTTCTTT
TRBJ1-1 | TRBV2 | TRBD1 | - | CTGTGLMNTEAFF | TGTACCGGGACAGGACTCATGAACACTGAAGCTTTCTTT
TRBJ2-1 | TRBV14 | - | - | CASSQISSAGNEQFF | TGTGCCAGCAGCCAAATATCATCAGCGGGCAATGAGCAGTTCTTC
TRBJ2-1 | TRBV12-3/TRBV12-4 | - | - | CASSRGYEQFF | TGTGCCAGCAGTAGGGGGTATGAGCAGTTCTTC
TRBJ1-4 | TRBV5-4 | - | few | CASSLRGEKLFF | TGTGCCAGCAGCTTACGGGGTGAAAAACTGTTTTTT
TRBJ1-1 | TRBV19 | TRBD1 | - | CASRQQGGVGLEAFF | TGTGCCAGTAGACAACAGGGGGGGGTTGGTCTTGAAGCTTTCTTT
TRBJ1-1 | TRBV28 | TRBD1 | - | CASGLGQGNTEAFF | TGTGCCAGCGGACTCGGACAGGGGAACACTGAAGCTTTCTTT
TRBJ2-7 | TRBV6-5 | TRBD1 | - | CASSYSGQGYEQYF | TGTGCCAGCAGTTACTCGGGACAGGGCTACGAGCAGTACTTC
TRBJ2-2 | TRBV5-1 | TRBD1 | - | CASSVQGADTGELFF | TGCGCCAGCAGCGTGCAGGGGGCTGACACCGGGGAGCTGTTTTTT
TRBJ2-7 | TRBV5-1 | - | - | CASSLSRFLAAEQYF | TGCGCCAGCAGCTTGAGTCGGTTCTTGGCGGCGGAGCAGTACTTC
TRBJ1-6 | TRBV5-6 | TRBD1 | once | CASSSGQGSRNSPLHF | TGTGCCAGCAGCTCCGGACAGGGTTCCCGAAATTCACCCCTCCACTTT
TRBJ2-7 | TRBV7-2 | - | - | CASSLDFFEQYEQYF | TGTGCCAGCAGCTTGGACTTTTTTGAACAGTACGAGCAGTACTTC
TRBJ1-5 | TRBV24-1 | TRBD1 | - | CATSGQGAGNQPQHF | TGTGCCACCAGCGGACAGGGGGCTGGCAATCAGCCCCAGCATTTT
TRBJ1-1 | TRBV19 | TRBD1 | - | CASSMGATGGEGTEAFF | TGTGCCAGTAGTATGGGGGCGACAGGGGGAGAAGGGACTGAAGCTTTCTTT
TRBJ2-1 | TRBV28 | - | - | CASCSTYNEQFF | TGTGCCAGCTGTTCTACCTACAATGAGCAGTTCTTC
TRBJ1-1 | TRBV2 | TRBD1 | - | CASSGTPGQGKGRAFF | TGTGCCAGCAGTGGTACTCCGGGACAGGGAAAAGGAAGGGCTTTCTTT
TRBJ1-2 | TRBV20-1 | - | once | CSVLQGDGYTF | TGCAGTGTCCTCCAGGGCGATGGCTACACCTTC
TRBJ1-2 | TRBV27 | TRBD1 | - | CASSGQGAYGYTF | TGTGCCAGCAGCGGACAGGGGGCCTATGGCTACACCTTC
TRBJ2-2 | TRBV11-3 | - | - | CASSLRQGITGELFF | TGTGCCAGCAGCCTTCGTCAGGGGATCACCGGGGAGCTGTTTTTT
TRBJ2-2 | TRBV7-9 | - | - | CASSPRSGNTGELFF | TGTGCCAGCAGCCCCCGCTCGGGGAACACCGGGGAGCTGTTTTTT
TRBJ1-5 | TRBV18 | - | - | CASSRTENQPQHF | TGTGCCAGCTCGAGGACTGAAAATCAGCCCCAGCATTTT
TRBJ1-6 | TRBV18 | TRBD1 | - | CASSPSQTGGTPLHF | TGTGCCAGCTCACCGTCTCAGACAGGGGGAACACCCCTCCACTTT
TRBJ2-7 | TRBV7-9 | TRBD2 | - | CASSNLGLAGGPNYEQYF | TGTGCCAGCAGCAATTTGGGACTAGCGGGAGGGCCGAACTACGAGCAGTACTTC
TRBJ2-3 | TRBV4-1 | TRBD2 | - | CASSQVDPGGPEDTQYF | TGCGCCAGCAGCCAAGTAGACCCGGGGGGGCCTGAAGATACGCAGTATTTT
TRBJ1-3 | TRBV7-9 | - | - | CASSLAEGSFSGNTIYF | TGTGCCAGCAGCTTAGCGGAGGGTTCTTTCTCTGGAAACACCATATATTTT
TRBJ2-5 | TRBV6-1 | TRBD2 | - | CASSVRTGTSIKETQYF | TGTGCCAGCAGTGTTCGTACCGGGACTAGCATAAAGGAGACCCAGTACTTC
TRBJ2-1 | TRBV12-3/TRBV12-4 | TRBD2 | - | CASRPAGANEQFF | TGTGCCAGCAGGCCAGCGGGGGCAAATGAGCAGTTCTTC
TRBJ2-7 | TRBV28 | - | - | CASSSGTPYAYEQYF | TGTGCCAGCAGTTCCGGGACACCATACGCCTACGAGCAGTACTTC
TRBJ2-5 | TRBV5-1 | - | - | CASSPGDQETQYF | TGCGCCAGCAGCCCCGGGGACCAAGAGACCCAGTACTTC
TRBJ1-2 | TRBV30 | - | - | CAWSGGGSPYGYTF | TGTGCCTGGAGCGGGGGGGGGAGTCCCTATGGCTACACCTTC
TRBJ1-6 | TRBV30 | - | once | CAWREQGVGSPLHF | TGTGCTTGGAGAGAACAGGGCGTGGGTTCACCCCTCCACTTT
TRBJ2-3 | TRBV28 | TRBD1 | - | CASSRTGVFPDTQYF | TGTGCCAGCAGTCGAACAGGGGTTTTCCCAGATACGCAGTATTTT
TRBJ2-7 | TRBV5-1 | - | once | CASSSTGRNEQYF | TGCGCCAGCAGCTCAACAGGGCGGAACGAGCAGTACTTC
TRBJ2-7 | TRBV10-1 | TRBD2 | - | CASSLAGGQEQYF | TGCGCCAGCAGTCTAGCGGGAGGGCAGGAGCAGTACTTC